This T cell receptor beta chain came from a study of metastatic and nonmetastatic thyroid tumors. General study points: As reported, TCR beta diversity in blood and tumor was significantly higher in malignant thyroid tumors than in benign nodules.

Treatment of any kind had been given to no patient before thyroid surgery. This clone appeared many times. Antigen specificity is unknown. The CDR3 has 15 residues. Germline CDR1 reads KGHSH; CDR2 reads LQKENI. Trimming took 3 bases from V and 0 from J, leaving 9 bases between them. TCRdb reprocessed the PCR reads via MiXCR. The sample has roughly 46,000 clones, 20% to 25% seen once. This clonotype originated in a male donor with papillary thyroid cancer or a benign thyroid nodule (not recorded which). Some clones in this sample may be carry-over from other donors' samples. The rearrangement uses TRBV18 and TRBJ2-1; D is ambiguous. Sequencing used blood. In DNA, the CDR3 is TGTGCCAGCTCACCTTATGACCGCTCCTACAATGAGCAGTTCTTC. This gives the protein CASSPYDRSYNEQFF.